The clone carrying this T cell receptor beta chain was counted once. Unique molecular identifiers tagged individual cDNA molecules. One entry per CDR3 protein, called by TCRdb with MiXCR from the 5' RACE reads. The sample lists tens of thousands of distinct CDR3 sequences; roughly 7.9% were seen once. The CDR3 is made up of 20 amino acids. With V trimmed by 6 bases and J by 4 bases, 22 bases remained unmatched. The germline gives CDR1 MNHEY, CDR2 SVGAGI. The data were taken from a study of early T cells in non-severe SARS-CoV-2 infection. The origin of this receptor is an adult who was a healthcare worker with PCR-confirmed SARS-CoV-2 infection or an uninfected control (not recorded which). The V gene is TRBV6-5, the J gene TRBJ2-1; TRBD2 matches 9 bases. The sequencing used whole blood, collected at baseline. CDR3 DNA: TGTGCCAGCAGCGCTGGGACAGTCCTTAGCGGGGGACCACATTACAATGAGCAGTTCTTC. Protein product: CASSAGTVLSGGPHYNEQFF.